This T cell receptor (beta chain) was obtained from a study of beta chain features in type 1 diabetes. About the study: Sorted cells numbering under 140,000,000 were examined across all samples.

This clone was counted between two and nine times. The antigen remains unidentified. Sequencing targeted expressed TCRB transcripts, as all isolated RNA had been reverse transcribed. Sequencing used immunoSEQ multiplex PCR; TCRdb keeps in-frame clones, though not all of them. The sample shows over 300,000 clones, 9.3% of them seen only once. Study-wide results and limits: Within each of all four CD4+ subsets, Type 1 diabetes patients had TCRB CDR3s that were moderately but significantly shorter.

The receptor comes from a man aged 30 to 45 with type 1 diabetes. The specimen sequenced was central memory CD4+ T cells from blood.

CDR3 DNA sequence: TGTGCCAGCAGCTCCTTGGGGGGAGTGAATGGCTACACCTTC. The encoded protein is CASSSLGGVNGYTF. The V call is TRBV7-2, the J call TRBJ1-2, with D possibly being TRBD1 (5 bases). The CDR3 consists of 14 residues. The ends were cut back, 4 bases at V and 6 bases at J, with 15 bases in the middle. CDR1 and CDR2 from the germline V gene are SGHTA and FQGNSA.